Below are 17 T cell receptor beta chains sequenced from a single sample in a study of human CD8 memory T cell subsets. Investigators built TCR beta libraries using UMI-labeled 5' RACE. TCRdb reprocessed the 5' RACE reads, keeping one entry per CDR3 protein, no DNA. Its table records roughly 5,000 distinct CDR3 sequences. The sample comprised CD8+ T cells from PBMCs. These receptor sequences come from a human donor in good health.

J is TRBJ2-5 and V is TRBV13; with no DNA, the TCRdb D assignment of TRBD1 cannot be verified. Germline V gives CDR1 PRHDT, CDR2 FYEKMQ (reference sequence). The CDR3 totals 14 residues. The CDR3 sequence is CASSQTGFQETQYF. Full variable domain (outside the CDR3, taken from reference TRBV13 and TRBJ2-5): AAGVIQSPRHLIKEKRETATLKCYPIPRHDTVYWYQQGPGQDPQFLISFYEKMQSDKGSIPDRFSAQQFSDYHSELNMSSLELGDSALYFCASSQTGFQETQYFGPGTRLLVL.

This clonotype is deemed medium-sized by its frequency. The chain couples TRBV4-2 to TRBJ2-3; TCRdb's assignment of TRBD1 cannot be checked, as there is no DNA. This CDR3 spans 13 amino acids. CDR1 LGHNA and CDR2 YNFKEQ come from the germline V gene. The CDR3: CATSGGGRDTQYF.

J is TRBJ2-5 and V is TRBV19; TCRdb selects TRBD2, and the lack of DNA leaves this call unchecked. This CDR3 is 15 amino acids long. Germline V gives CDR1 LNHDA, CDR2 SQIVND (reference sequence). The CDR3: CASSIFGPEEETQYF.

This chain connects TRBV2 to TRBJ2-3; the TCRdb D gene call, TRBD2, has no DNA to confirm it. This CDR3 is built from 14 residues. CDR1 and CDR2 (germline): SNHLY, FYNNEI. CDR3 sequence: CASRWTSYTDTQYF.

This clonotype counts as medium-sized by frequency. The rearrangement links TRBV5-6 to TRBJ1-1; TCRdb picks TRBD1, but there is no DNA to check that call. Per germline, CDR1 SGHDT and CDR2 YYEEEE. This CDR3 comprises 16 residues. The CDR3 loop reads CASSLMTGQGNTEAFF.

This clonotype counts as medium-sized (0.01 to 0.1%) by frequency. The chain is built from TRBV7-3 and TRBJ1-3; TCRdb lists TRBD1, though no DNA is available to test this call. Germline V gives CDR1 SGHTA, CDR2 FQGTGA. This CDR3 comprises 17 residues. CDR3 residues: CASSLTRQGTYGNTIYF.

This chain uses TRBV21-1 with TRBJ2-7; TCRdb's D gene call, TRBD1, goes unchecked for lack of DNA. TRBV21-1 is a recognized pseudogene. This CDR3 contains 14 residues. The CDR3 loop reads CASSTTGKSVEQYF.

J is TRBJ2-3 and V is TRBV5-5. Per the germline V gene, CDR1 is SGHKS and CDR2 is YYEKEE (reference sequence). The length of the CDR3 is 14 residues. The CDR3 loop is CASSIGDSTDTQYF.

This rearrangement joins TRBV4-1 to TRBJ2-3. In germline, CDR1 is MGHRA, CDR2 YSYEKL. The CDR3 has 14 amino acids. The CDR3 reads CASSQDQWVDTQYF.

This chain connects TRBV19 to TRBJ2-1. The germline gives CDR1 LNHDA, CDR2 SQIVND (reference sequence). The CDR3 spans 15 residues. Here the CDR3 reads CASSIMLATYNEQFF. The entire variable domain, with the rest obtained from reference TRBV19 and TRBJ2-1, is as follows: DGGITQSPKYLFRKEGQNVTLSCEQNLNHDAMYWYRQDPGQGLRLIYYSQIVNDFQKGDIAEGYSVSREKKESFPLTVTSAQKNPTAFYLCASSIMLATYNEQFFGPGTRLTVL.

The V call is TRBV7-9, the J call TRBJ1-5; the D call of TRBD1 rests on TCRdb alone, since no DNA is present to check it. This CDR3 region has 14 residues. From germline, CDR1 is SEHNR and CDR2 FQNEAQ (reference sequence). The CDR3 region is CASSAGASNQPQHF.

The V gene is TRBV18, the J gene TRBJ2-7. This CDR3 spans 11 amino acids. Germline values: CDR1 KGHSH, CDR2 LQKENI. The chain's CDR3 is CASSLNGEQYF. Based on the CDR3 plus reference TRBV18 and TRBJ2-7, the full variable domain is NAGVMQNPRHLVRRRGQEARLRCSPMKGHSHVYWYRQLPEEGLKFMVYLQKENIIDESGMPKERFSAEFPKEGPSILRIQQVVRGDSAAYFCASSLNGEQYFGPGTRLTVT.

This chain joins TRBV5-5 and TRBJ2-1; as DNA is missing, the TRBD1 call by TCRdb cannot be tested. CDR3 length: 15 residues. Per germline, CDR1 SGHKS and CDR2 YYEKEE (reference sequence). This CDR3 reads CASSPTGSSYNEQFF.

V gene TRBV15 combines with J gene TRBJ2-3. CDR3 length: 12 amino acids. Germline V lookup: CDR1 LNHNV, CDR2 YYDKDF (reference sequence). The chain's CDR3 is CATSRPTDTQYF.

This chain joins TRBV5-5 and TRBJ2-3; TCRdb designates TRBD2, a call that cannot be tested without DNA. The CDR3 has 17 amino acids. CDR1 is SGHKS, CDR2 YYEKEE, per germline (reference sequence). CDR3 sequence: CASSLGWPSESADTQYF. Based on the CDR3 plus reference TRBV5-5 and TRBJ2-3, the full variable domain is DAGVTQSPTHLIKTRGQQVTLRCSPISGHKSVSWYQQVLGQGPQFIFQYYEKEERGRGNFPDRFSARQFPNYSSELNVNALLLGDSALYLCASSLGWPSESADTQYFGPGTRLTVL.

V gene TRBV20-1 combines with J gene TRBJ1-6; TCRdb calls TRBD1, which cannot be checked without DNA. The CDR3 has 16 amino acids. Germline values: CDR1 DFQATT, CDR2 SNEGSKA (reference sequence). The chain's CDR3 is CSARDLRTGENSPLHF.

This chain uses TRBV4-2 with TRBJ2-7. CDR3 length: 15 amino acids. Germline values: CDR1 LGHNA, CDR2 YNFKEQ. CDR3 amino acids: CASSQSAATGYEQYF.